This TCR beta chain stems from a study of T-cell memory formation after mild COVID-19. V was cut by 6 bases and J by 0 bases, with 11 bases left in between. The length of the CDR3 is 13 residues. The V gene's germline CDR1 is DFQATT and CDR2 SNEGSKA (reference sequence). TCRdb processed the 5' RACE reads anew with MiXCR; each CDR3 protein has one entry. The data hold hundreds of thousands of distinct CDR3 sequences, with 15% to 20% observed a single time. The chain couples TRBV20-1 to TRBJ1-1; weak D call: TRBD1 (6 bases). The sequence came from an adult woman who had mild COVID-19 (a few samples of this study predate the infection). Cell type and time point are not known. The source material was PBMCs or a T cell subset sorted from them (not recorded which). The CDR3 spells CSAGQSLNTEAFF. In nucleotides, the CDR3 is TGCAGTGCCGGACAGAGTTTGAACACTGAAGCTTTCTTT.